A selection of T cell receptor beta chains follows, all from one sample in a study of T cells after posttransplantation cyclophosphamide. Clones were read by immunoSEQ multiplex PCR, and TCRdb kept only the in-frame ones, dropping some. Among about 7,300 clones listed, 80% to 95% were seen once. Sequencing input: CD4+ T cells sorted from blood. These receptors came from a woman aged 50 to 65 in good health and a related stem cell transplant donor. The CDR3 runs from the conserved cysteine through the conserved F or W. The D gene is left open where the match is weak. Size tells how often a clone was seen (once, few, many) or the class of an expanded clone, and some rows leave it out.

d_call: .
clone_size: .
v_call: TRBV10-3
j_call: TRBJ1-1
cdr3_length: 15
cdr3_aa: CAISDPGGKGTEAFF
cdr3_nt: TGTGCCATCAGTGACCCGGGGGGGAAGGGGACTGAAGCTTTCTTT

d_call: TRBD2
clone_size: once
v_call: TRBV5-1
j_call: TRBJ2-1
cdr3_length: 16
cdr3_aa: CASSSVLAGGGNEQFF
cdr3_nt: TGCGCCAGCAGCTCAGTACTAGCGGGGGGCGGCAATGAGCAGTTCTTC

d_call: TRBD1
clone_size: .
v_call: TRBV6-4
j_call: TRBJ2-6
cdr3_length: 16
cdr3_aa: CASSTRTGAGANVLTF
cdr3_nt: TGTGCCAGCAGCACTCGGACAGGGGCCGGGGCCAACGTCCTGACTTTC

d_call: TRBD2
clone_size: .
v_call: TRBV11-2
j_call: TRBJ2-7
cdr3_length: 17
cdr3_aa: CASSLEVQREGHYEQYF
cdr3_nt: TGTGCCAGCAGCTTAGAGGTCCAGCGGGAGGGCCACTACGAGCAGTACTTC

d_call: .
clone_size: .
v_call: TRBV28
j_call: TRBJ2-1
cdr3_length: 12
cdr3_aa: CASSPTGRFQFF
cdr3_nt: TGTGCCAGCAGCCCAACGGGGAGATTCCAGTTCTTC

d_call: .
clone_size: .
v_call: TRBV14
j_call: TRBJ2-1
cdr3_length: 13
cdr3_aa: CASSNPGGPEQFF
cdr3_nt: TGTGCCAGCAGCAACCCAGGGGGGCCGGAGCAGTTCTTC

d_call: .
clone_size: .
v_call: TRBV7-2
j_call: TRBJ2-7
cdr3_length: 11
cdr3_aa: CASSLVGVKYF
cdr3_nt: TGTGCCAGCAGCTTAGTAGGGGTGAAGTACTTC

d_call: .
clone_size: .
v_call: TRBV9
j_call: TRBJ1-2
cdr3_length: 13
cdr3_aa: CASSVDQGYGYTF
cdr3_nt: TGTGCCAGCAGCGTAGACCAGGGGTATGGCTACACCTTC

d_call: .
clone_size: .
v_call: TRBV28
j_call: TRBJ1-2
cdr3_length: 16
cdr3_aa: CASSLAGTERRLGYTF
cdr3_nt: TGTGCCAGCAGTTTAGCGGGGACGGAACGCCGGCTTGGCTACACCTTC

d_call: .
clone_size: .
v_call: TRBV6-5
j_call: TRBJ2-7
cdr3_length: 15
cdr3_aa: CASRIGHGGFYEQYF
cdr3_nt: TGTGCCAGCAGGATCGGGCACGGGGGTTTCTACGAGCAGTACTTC

d_call: TRBD2
clone_size: .
v_call: TRBV5-6
j_call: TRBJ2-5
cdr3_length: 16
cdr3_aa: CASSLWSSGSQETQYF
cdr3_nt: TGTGCCAGCAGCTTGTGGTCTAGCGGGTCCCAAGAGACCCAGTACTTC

d_call: .
clone_size: .
v_call: TRBV4-2
j_call: TRBJ1-3
cdr3_length: 16
cdr3_aa: CASSQEWGLGGNTIYF
cdr3_nt: TGTGCCAGCAGCCAAGAGTGGGGGCTTGGTGGAAACACCATATATTTT

d_call: TRBD2
clone_size: .
v_call: TRBV6-4
j_call: TRBJ2-1
cdr3_length: 18
cdr3_aa: CASSFPPGAGVSYNEQFF
cdr3_nt: TGTGCCAGCAGTTTCCCCCCTGGCGCGGGAGTCTCCTACAATGAGCAGTTCTTC

d_call: TRBD2
clone_size: .
v_call: TRBV11-3
j_call: TRBJ2-3
cdr3_length: 16
cdr3_aa: CASSRVEREGPDTQYF
cdr3_nt: TGTGCCAGCAGCCGAGTGGAGCGGGAGGGCCCAGATACGCAGTATTTT

d_call: TRBD1
clone_size: .
v_call: TRBV5-1
j_call: TRBJ2-3
cdr3_length: 18
cdr3_aa: CASSFEGQAYTEVDTQYF
cdr3_nt: TGCGCCAGCAGCTTTGAGGGACAGGCGTACACCGAGGTAGATACGCAGTATTTT

d_call: TRBD1
clone_size: .
v_call: TRBV19
j_call: TRBJ1-5
cdr3_length: 16
cdr3_aa: CASRSMDRGLSQPQHF
cdr3_nt: TGTGCCAGTAGGTCGATGGACAGGGGATTGAGTCAGCCCCAGCATTTT

d_call: TRBD1
clone_size: .
v_call: TRBV18
j_call: TRBJ2-3
cdr3_length: 15
cdr3_aa: CASSPGQGVADTQYF
cdr3_nt: TGTGCCAGCTCGCCGGGACAGGGGGTAGCAGATACGCAGTATTTT

d_call: .
clone_size: .
v_call: TRBV2
j_call: TRBJ2-5
cdr3_length: 14
cdr3_aa: CASSDLGGGETQYF
cdr3_nt: TGTGCCAGCAGTGATCTAGGGGGAGGGGAGACCCAGTACTTC

d_call: TRBD2
clone_size: .
v_call: TRBV5-1
j_call: TRBJ2-3
cdr3_length: 13
cdr3_aa: CASSPGGRDTQYF
cdr3_nt: TGCGCCAGCAGTCCGGGGGGGCGGGATACGCAGTATTTT

d_call: .
clone_size: .
v_call: TRBV5-4
j_call: TRBJ2-4
cdr3_length: 16
cdr3_aa: CASRSAPGGDKNIQYF
cdr3_nt: TGTGCCAGCAGAAGTGCGCCCGGCGGTGACAAAAACATTCAGTACTTC

d_call: TRBD2
clone_size: .
v_call: TRBV29-1
j_call: TRBJ2-1
cdr3_length: 15
cdr3_aa: CSVAQGTSGGNEQFF
cdr3_nt: TGCAGCGTTGCCCAGGGAACTAGCGGGGGCAATGAGCAGTTCTTC

d_call: .
clone_size: .
v_call: TRBV5-1
j_call: TRBJ1-6
cdr3_length: 17
cdr3_aa: CASSLESIPVDNSPLHF
cdr3_nt: TGCGCCAGCAGCTTGGAATCCATTCCGGTTGATAATTCACCCCTCCACTTT

d_call: TRBD1
clone_size: once
v_call: TRBV5-6
j_call: TRBJ1-2
cdr3_length: 15
cdr3_aa: CASSFRDSGNYGYTF
cdr3_nt: TGTGCCAGCAGCTTCCGGGACAGTGGGAACTATGGCTACACCTTC

d_call: TRBD2
clone_size: once
v_call: TRBV28
j_call: TRBJ2-7
cdr3_length: 18
cdr3_aa: CASSSPAPGLAGGDEQYF
cdr3_nt: TGTGCCAGCAGTTCCCCCGCTCCCGGGCTAGCGGGAGGGGACGAGCAGTACTTC

d_call: .
clone_size: .
v_call: TRBV27
j_call: TRBJ1-1
cdr3_length: 15
cdr3_aa: CASSPGRGTNTEAFF
cdr3_nt: TGTGCCAGCAGTCCCGGACGGGGAACGAACACTGAAGCTTTCTTT

d_call: TRBD2
clone_size: .
v_call: TRBV14
j_call: TRBJ2-7
cdr3_length: 15
cdr3_aa: CASSPTLAGLYEQYF
cdr3_nt: TGTGCCAGCAGCCCTACACTAGCGGGATTGTACGAGCAGTACTTC

d_call: .
clone_size: .
v_call: TRBV6-1
j_call: TRBJ2-1
cdr3_length: 17
cdr3_aa: CASSEFPSWTTYNEQFF
cdr3_nt: TGTGCCAGCAGTGAATTCCCCTCGTGGACTACCTACAATGAGCAGTTCTTC

d_call: .
clone_size: .
v_call: TRBV7-2
j_call: TRBJ1-1
cdr3_length: 14
cdr3_aa: CASSLGRGSTEAFF
cdr3_nt: TGTGCCAGCAGCTTAGGGAGGGGTAGCACTGAAGCTTTCTTT

d_call: .
clone_size: .
v_call: TRBV5-1
j_call: TRBJ2-1
cdr3_length: 14
cdr3_aa: CASSSHRSSDEQFF
cdr3_nt: TGCGCCAGCAGCTCTCACCGAAGTAGCGATGAGCAGTTCTTC

d_call: TRBD1
clone_size: once
v_call: TRBV7-2
j_call: TRBJ1-2
cdr3_length: 13
cdr3_aa: CASSRTGGDGYTF
cdr3_nt: TGTGCCAGCAGCCGGACAGGGGGGGACGGCTACACCTTC

d_call: TRBD1
clone_size: .
v_call: TRBV5-1
j_call: TRBJ2-5
cdr3_length: 16
cdr3_aa: CASSPGQGASEETQYF
cdr3_nt: TGCGCCAGCAGCCCGGGACAGGGGGCGAGTGAAGAGACCCAGTACTTC

d_call: .
clone_size: .
v_call: TRBV30
j_call: TRBJ2-5
cdr3_length: 14
cdr3_aa: CAWSAAAIRETQYF
cdr3_nt: TGTGCCTGGAGTGCGGCAGCTATCAGGGAGACCCAGTACTTC

d_call: TRBD2
clone_size: once
v_call: TRBV5-1
j_call: TRBJ2-2
cdr3_length: 20
cdr3_aa: CASSFAPPGRTSGFTGELFF
cdr3_nt: TGCGCCAGCAGCTTTGCCCCCCCCGGACGGACTAGCGGTTTCACCGGGGAGCTGTTTTTT

d_call: .
clone_size: .
v_call: TRBV5-4
j_call: TRBJ1-1
cdr3_length: 17
cdr3_aa: CASSLGGFSGVNTEAFF
cdr3_nt: TGTGCCAGCAGCTTGGGCGGGTTTTCGGGCGTGAACACTGAAGCTTTCTTT

d_call: .
clone_size: few
v_call: TRBV28
j_call: TRBJ2-6
cdr3_length: 18
cdr3_aa: CASSPGYPSFSGANVLTF
cdr3_nt: TGTGCCAGCAGTCCCGGGTATCCATCCTTCTCTGGGGCCAACGTCCTGACTTTC

d_call: .
clone_size: .
v_call: TRBV5-1
j_call: TRBJ2-3
cdr3_length: 15
cdr3_aa: CASSLVLASTDTQYF
cdr3_nt: TGCGCCAGCAGCTTGGTTCTAGCTAGCACAGATACGCAGTATTTT

d_call: TRBD2
clone_size: .
v_call: TRBV2
j_call: TRBJ2-1
cdr3_length: 15
cdr3_aa: CASRVAGGLHNEQFF
cdr3_nt: TGTGCCAGCAGAGTAGCGGGGGGCCTCCACAATGAGCAGTTCTTC

d_call: .
clone_size: .
v_call: TRBV6-1
j_call: TRBJ1-5
cdr3_length: 13
cdr3_aa: CASSVGGAQPQHF
cdr3_nt: TGTGCCAGCAGTGTCGGAGGGGCCCAGCCCCAGCATTTT

d_call: TRBD1
clone_size: .
v_call: TRBV10-1
j_call: TRBJ2-1
cdr3_length: 15
cdr3_aa: CASRPQGAPSNEQFF
cdr3_nt: TGCGCCAGCAGACCACAGGGGGCCCCGTCCAATGAGCAGTTCTTC

d_call: .
clone_size: .
v_call: TRBV5-4
j_call: TRBJ2-3
cdr3_length: 14
cdr3_aa: CASSLGGGSDTQYF
cdr3_nt: TGTGCCAGCAGCTTGGGGGGCGGATCAGATACGCAGTATTTT

d_call: TRBD1
clone_size: few
v_call: TRBV6-9
j_call: TRBJ1-2
cdr3_length: 15
cdr3_aa: CASSEAPEGGIGYTF
cdr3_nt: TGTGCCAGCAGTGAAGCCCCAGAAGGGGGCATTGGCTACACCTTC

d_call: .
clone_size: .
v_call: TRBV6-5
j_call: TRBJ2-3
cdr3_length: 13
cdr3_aa: CASSYLDTDTQYF
cdr3_nt: TGTGCCAGCAGTTACTTAGATACAGATACGCAGTATTTT

d_call: .
clone_size: .
v_call: TRBV7-8
j_call: TRBJ2-7
cdr3_length: 13
cdr3_aa: CASSLRVSYEQYF
cdr3_nt: TGTGCCAGCAGCTTACGCGTTTCCTACGAGCAGTACTTC

d_call: TRBD1
clone_size: once
v_call: TRBV7-9
j_call: TRBJ1-5
cdr3_length: 17
cdr3_aa: CASSSGGSGGWGQPQHF
cdr3_nt: TGTGCCAGCAGCTCGGGCGGATCAGGGGGCTGGGGTCAGCCCCAGCATTTT

d_call: .
clone_size: .
v_call: TRBV6-4
j_call: TRBJ1-3
cdr3_length: 17
cdr3_aa: CAGLPSSKVAPGNTIYF
cdr3_nt: TGTGCCGGACTCCCCTCCAGTAAGGTGGCTCCTGGAAACACCATATATTTT

d_call: .
clone_size: .
v_call: TRBV18
j_call: TRBJ1-2
cdr3_length: 10
cdr3_aa: CASSSLGYTF
cdr3_nt: TGTGCCAGCTCTAGTCTTGGCTACACCTTC

d_call: .
clone_size: .
v_call: TRBV18
j_call: TRBJ2-3
cdr3_length: 15
cdr3_aa: CASSPRDKLTDTQYF
cdr3_nt: TGTGCCAGCTCACCACGAGACAAGCTTACAGATACGCAGTATTTT

d_call: TRBD2
clone_size: .
v_call: TRBV18
j_call: TRBJ2-2
cdr3_length: 17
cdr3_aa: CASSPNLAGGSTGELFF
cdr3_nt: TGTGCCAGCTCACCAAATCTGGCGGGGGGATCCACCGGGGAGCTGTTTTTT

d_call: .
clone_size: once
v_call: TRBV5-4
j_call: TRBJ1-1
cdr3_length: 15
cdr3_aa: CASSLEAQGGTEAFF
cdr3_nt: TGTGCCAGCAGCCTCGAGGCCCAAGGGGGCACTGAAGCTTTCTTT

d_call: .
clone_size: .
v_call: TRBV5-1
j_call: TRBJ2-7
cdr3_length: 14
cdr3_aa: CASSLRGVVYEQYF
cdr3_nt: TGCGCCAGCAGCTTGCGCGGGGTCGTGTACGAGCAGTACTTC

d_call: TRBD2
clone_size: once
v_call: TRBV6-1
j_call: TRBJ2-7
cdr3_length: 14
cdr3_aa: CASSGTSLTHEQYF
cdr3_nt: TGTGCCAGCAGTGGGACTAGTCTTACCCACGAGCAGTACTTC

d_call: TRBD2
clone_size: .
v_call: TRBV9
j_call: TRBJ2-5
cdr3_length: 17
cdr3_aa: CASSVGGLAGGQETQYF
cdr3_nt: TGTGCCAGCAGCGTTGGGGGCCTAGCGGGCGGCCAAGAGACCCAGTACTTC

d_call: TRBD2
clone_size: .
v_call: TRBV19
j_call: TRBJ2-5
cdr3_length: 17
cdr3_aa: CASSSPLAGGYQETQYF
cdr3_nt: TGTGCCAGTAGTTCTCCGCTAGCGGGGGGATACCAAGAGACCCAGTACTTC